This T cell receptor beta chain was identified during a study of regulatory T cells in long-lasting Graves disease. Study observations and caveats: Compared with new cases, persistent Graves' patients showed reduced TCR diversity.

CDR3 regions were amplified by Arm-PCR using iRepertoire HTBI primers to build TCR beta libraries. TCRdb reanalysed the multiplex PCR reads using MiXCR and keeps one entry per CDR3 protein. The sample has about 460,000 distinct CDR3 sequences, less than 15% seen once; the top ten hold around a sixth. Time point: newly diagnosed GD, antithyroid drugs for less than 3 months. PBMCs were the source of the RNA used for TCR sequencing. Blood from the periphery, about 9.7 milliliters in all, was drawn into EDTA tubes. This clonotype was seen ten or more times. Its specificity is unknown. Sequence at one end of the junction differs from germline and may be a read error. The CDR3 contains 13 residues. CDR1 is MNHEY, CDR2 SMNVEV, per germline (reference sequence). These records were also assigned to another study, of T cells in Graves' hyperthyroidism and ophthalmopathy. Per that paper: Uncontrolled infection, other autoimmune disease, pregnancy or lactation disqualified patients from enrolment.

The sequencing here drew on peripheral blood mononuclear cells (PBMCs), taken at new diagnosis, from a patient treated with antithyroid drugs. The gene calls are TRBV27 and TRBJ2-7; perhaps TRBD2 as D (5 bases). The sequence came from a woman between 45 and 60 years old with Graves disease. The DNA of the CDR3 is TGTGCCAGCAGTTCTAGCATCTCCAACGAGCAGTACTTC. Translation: CASSSSISNEQYF.